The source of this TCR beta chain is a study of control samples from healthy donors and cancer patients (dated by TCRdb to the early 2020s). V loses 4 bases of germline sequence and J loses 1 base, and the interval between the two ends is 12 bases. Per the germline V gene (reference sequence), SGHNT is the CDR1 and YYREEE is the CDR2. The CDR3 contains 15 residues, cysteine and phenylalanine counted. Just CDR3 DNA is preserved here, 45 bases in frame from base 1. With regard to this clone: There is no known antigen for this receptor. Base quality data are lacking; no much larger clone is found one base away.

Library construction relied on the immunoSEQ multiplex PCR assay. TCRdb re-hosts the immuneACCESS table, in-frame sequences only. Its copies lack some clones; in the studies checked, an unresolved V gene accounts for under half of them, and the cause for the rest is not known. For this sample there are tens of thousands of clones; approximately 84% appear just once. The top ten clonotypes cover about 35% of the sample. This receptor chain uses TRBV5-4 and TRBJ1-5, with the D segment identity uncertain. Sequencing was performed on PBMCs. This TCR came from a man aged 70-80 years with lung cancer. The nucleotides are TGTGCCAGCAGCACCGCGCCGAACAGCAATCAGCCCCAGCATTTT. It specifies CASSTAPNSNQPQHF.